The entry below gives a single TCR beta chain sequence along with its context. The data derive from a study of T cell responses to AZD1222 COVID-19 vaccine. The germline V and J ends were trimmed by 5 bases and 3 bases, with 10 bases remaining between them. CDR1 is SGHTA, CDR2 FQGTGA, per germline. This CDR3 has 13 amino acids. Method: immunoSEQ multiplex PCR; TCRdb's copy keeps in-frame clones and lacks some. The sample lists under 150,000 clones, 88% seen once, with around 3.5% in the top ten. The input for sequencing was peripheral blood, taken on day 0 of AZD1222 vaccination. The J gene is TRBJ1-1, the V gene TRBV7-3; a weak D match, TRBD1 (6 bases). The clonotype was recovered from an adult in good health. CDR3 protein: CASSAQGYTEAFF. Here the CDR3 DNA reads TGTGCCAGCAGCGCTCAGGGGTACACTGAAGCTTTCTTT.